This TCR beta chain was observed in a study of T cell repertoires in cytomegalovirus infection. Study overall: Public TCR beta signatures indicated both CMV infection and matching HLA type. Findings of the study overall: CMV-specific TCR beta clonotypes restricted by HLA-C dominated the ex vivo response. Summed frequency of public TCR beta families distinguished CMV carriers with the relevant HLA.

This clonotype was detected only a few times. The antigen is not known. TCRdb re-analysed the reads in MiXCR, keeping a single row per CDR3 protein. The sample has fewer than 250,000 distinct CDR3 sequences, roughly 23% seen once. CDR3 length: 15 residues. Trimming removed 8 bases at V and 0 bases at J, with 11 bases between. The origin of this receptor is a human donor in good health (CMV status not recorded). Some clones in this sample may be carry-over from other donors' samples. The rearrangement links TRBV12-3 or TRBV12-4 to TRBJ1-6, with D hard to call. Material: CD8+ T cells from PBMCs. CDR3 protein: CASSRQSSYNSPLHF. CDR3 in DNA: TGTGCCAGCTCTCGCCAAAGCTCCTATAATTCACCCCTCCACTTT.